These 27 T cell receptor beta chains came from one sample sequenced in a study of neoadjuvant anti-PD-1 for oral cavity cancer (dated by TCRdb to the early 2020s). This specimen's time point label, interpreted: before neoadjuvant nivolumab. Preparation of the library involved the immunoSEQ multiplex PCR assay. TCRdb carries this immuneACCESS record with in-frame sequences only. Its versions omit some clonotypes, under half of them owing to an unresolved V gene in the studies checked, with the rest unexplained. The sample table holds 15,000 to 20,000 clones, of which about 66% were seen once. Of the sample, about 2.4% falls within the top ten clones. Specimen: PBMCs, collected before nivolumab (anti-PD-1) treatment. These receptors all stem from a person aged 35-80 years with oral cavity squamous cell carcinoma.

This sequence joins TRBV13 and TRBJ2-7; the D is unclear. Trimming left V 3 bases short and J 1 base short, with 10 bases between. The CDR3 runs 14 residues. Germline assignment: CDR1 PRHDT and CDR2 FYEKMQ (reference sequence). The chain's CDR3 is CASSLSASSYEQYF. CDR3 nucleotides: TGTGCCAGCAGCTTGTCCGCCTCATCCTACGAGCAGTACTTC.

This clone turned up a few times. V and J are TRBV6-1 and TRBJ2-7, with a tentative D call TRBD1 (5 bases). The CDR3 runs to 12 residues. Trimming pared 0 bases from V and 5 bases from J, leaving 5 bases between. CDR1 and CDR2 from the germline V gene are MNHNS and SASEGT. The DNA for the CDR3 is TGTGCCAGCAGTGAAGCCAGGGACGAGCAGTACTTC. Residues: CASSEARDEQYF.

The chain joins TRBV30 to TRBJ1-4, with TRBD1 identical over 8 bases. Germline loops: CDR1 GTSNPN, CDR2 SVGIG (reference sequence). J gave up 5 bases and V 6 bases, and 5 bases lay outside the gene matches. CDR3 length: 13 residues. Written as DNA, the CDR3 is TGTGCCTGCAGGACAGGGACCAATGAAAAACTGTTTTTT. It yields the protein CACRTGTNEKLFF.

Of note for this clone: The germline gene is not matched at one end of the junction; a read error may be the cause. The chain employs TRBV10-1 and TRBJ2-1; D is undetermined. In germline, CDR1 is WNHNN, CDR2 SYGVQD (reference sequence). The CDR3 length is 17 residues. The CDR3 DNA reads as TGCGCCAGCAGTGAGTCTATAGGCACCGGGCGCTACAGTGAGCAGTTCTTC. This codes for CASSESIGTGRYSEQFF.

V is TRBV11-2 and J is TRBJ2-7, with TRBD2 identical over 14 bases. The ends lost 6 bases at V and 5 bases at J; junction bases unmatched: 3. Germline-derived CDR1 and CDR2 are SGHAT and FQNNGV. The CDR3 contains 14 residues. DNA for the CDR3: TGTGCCAGCAGGAAGGGACTAGCGGGAGACGAGCAGTACTTC. Translating it yields CASRKGLAGDEQYF.

The rearrangement links TRBV29-1 to TRBJ2-1, with D tentatively TRBD1 (6 bases). Germline loops: CDR1 SQVTM, CDR2 ANQGSEA. Deletions cut 4 bases from V and 0 bases from J, with 16 bases between. This CDR3 has 16 amino acids. CDR3 region: CSVGAGARSSYNEQFF. Written as DNA, the CDR3 is TGCAGCGTTGGGGCAGGGGCGAGGAGCTCCTACAATGAGCAGTTCTTC.

The V call is TRBV7-8, the J call TRBJ2-2; 9 bases are a match to TRBD1. The CDR3 runs 16 residues. V was clipped by 5 bases and J by 4 bases; unmatched bases: 8. CDR1 is SGHVS, CDR2 FQNEAQ, per germline. The CDR3 DNA reads as TGTGCCAGCAGCCCAAGACAGGGGGAGAGCACCGGGGAGCTGTTTTTT. The encoded protein is CASSPRQGESTGELFF.

The V and J genes are TRBV11-2 and TRBJ1-5, with 8 positions matching TRBD1. Trimming removed 5 bases from V and 7 bases from J; junction bases left unmatched: 7. The CDR3 has 14 amino acids. Per the germline V gene, CDR1 is SGHAT and CDR2 is FQNNGV. DNA for the CDR3: TGTGCCAGCAGCCCCGGACAGGGTGGCCAGCCCCAGCATTTT. Its protein is CASSPGQGGQPQHF.

The CDR3 DNA is TGCGCCAGCAGCTTACGACAGGGGGGCTATGGCTACACCTTC. Its protein is CASSLRQGGYGYTF. The chain joins TRBV5-1 to TRBJ1-2, with 9 positions matching TRBD1. V shed 2 bases and J 4 bases; nucleotides not matched to a gene: 3. Germline V gene sequence: CDR1 SGHRS, CDR2 YFSETQ. There are 14 residues in the CDR3.

The rearrangement links TRBV5-4 to TRBJ2-1; D uncertain. This CDR3 region has 13 residues. V was pared by 0 bases and J by 7 bases, with 8 bases between. Germline lookup yields CDR1 SGHNT and CDR2 YYREEE (reference sequence). Here the CDR3 reads CASSLVALNEQFF. Written as DNA, the CDR3 is TGTGCCAGCAGCTTGGTCGCACTGAATGAGCAGTTCTTC.

This clone has a handful of counts. V is TRBV2 and J is TRBJ1-4, with D possibly being TRBD1 (5 bases). The CDR3 length is 13 residues. CDR1 and CDR2 (germline): SNHLY, FYNNEI. The V end lost 8 bases, the J end lost 5 bases, and 12 bases lay between the germline ends. CDR3 DNA: TGTGCCAGCTCGGGGGGGATGAATGAAAAACTGTTTTTT. Translation: CASSGGMNEKLFF.

The gene calls are TRBV2 and TRBJ1-5; no firm D call. Germline V gene lookup returns CDR1 SNHLY and CDR2 FYNNEI. The CDR3 covers 13 residues. Trimming left V 5 bases short and J 6 bases short, with 11 bases between. The CDR3 protein is CASSSGGSQPQHF. The CDR3 DNA reads TGTGCCAGCAGTAGCGGCGGAAGTCAGCCCCAGCATTTT.

This chain joins TRBV6-5 and TRBJ2-1; 7 bases map to TRBD1. This CDR3 is built from 15 residues. Germline V gene sequence: CDR1 MNHEY, CDR2 SVGAGI. J was trimmed by 4 bases and V by 6 bases; bases with no gene match: 9. The CDR3 nucleotides read TGTGCCAGCAGGGCTACAGGGGATGTTTACAATGAGCAGTTCTTC. It yields the protein CASRATGDVYNEQFF.

The genes are TRBV27 and TRBJ2-7, with D possibly TRBD1 on 5 matching bases. Germline CDR1 is MNHEY and CDR2 is SMNVEV (reference sequence). The V end was cut by 3 bases, the J end by 2 bases, with 20 bases between. CDR3 size: 17 residues. The CDR3 spells CASSFQGPIFSAYEQYF. Here the CDR3 DNA reads TGTGCCAGCAGTTTCCAGGGTCCTATTTTTTCTGCCTACGAGCAGTACTTC.

This clone was seen just once. The chain has TRBV5-1 and TRBJ2-3, with 8 bases aligning to TRBD2. This CDR3 region has 15 residues. Losses at the gene ends were 4 bases for V and 3 bases for J; bases not matched to a gene: 7. Germline V gene lookup returns CDR1 SGHRS and CDR2 YFSETQ. The DNA for the CDR3 is TGCGCCAGCAGCCCCAGCGGGAGCCGGACAGATACGCAGTATTTT. Amino acids: CASSPSGSRTDTQYF.

This chain uses TRBV29-1 with TRBJ1-2; no clear D. CDR1 is SQVTM, CDR2 ANQGSEA, per germline. This CDR3 spans 12 amino acids. V lost 1 base to trimming and J lost 7 bases, with 10 bases between them. The CDR3 DNA reads TGCAGCGTTGAAGTCCCTCCGGGTGGCTACACCTTC. Amino acids: CSVEVPPGGYTF.

The chain has TRBV9 and TRBJ2-6; possible D gene TRBD1, 7 bases. V dropped 1 base and J dropped 2 bases, with 34 bases sitting between them. Looked up from germline, CDR1 is SGDLS and CDR2 is YYNGEE. This CDR3 spans 24 amino acids. DNA for the CDR3: TGTGCCAGCAGCGTAAGTTTCTCGAGGGGACAGACTTCGACTAGACAACCTGGGGCCAACGTCCTGACTTTC. Protein product: CASSVSFSRGQTSTRQPGANVLTF.

The CDR3 reads CSVETGYTEAFF. The CDR3 region has the DNA TGCAGCGTTGAAACAGGCTACACTGAAGCTTTCTTT. The V gene is TRBV29-1, the J gene TRBJ1-1; perhaps TRBD1 as D (5 bases). The V gene's germline CDR1 is SQVTM and CDR2 ANQGSEA. The length of the CDR3 is 12 residues. Trimming shortened V by 2 bases and J by 3 bases, and 7 bases separated the two germline ends.

This clone has just a few counts. This chain links TRBV5-1 with TRBJ2-6, with TRBD1 matching 7 bases. The CDR3 length is 16 residues. The junction had 6 bases not matched to a gene; V was cut back by 4 bases and J by 2 bases. From germline, CDR1 is SGHRS and CDR2 YFSETQ. CDR3 residues: CASSTGQRAGANVLTF. For the CDR3, the DNA is TGCGCCAGCAGCACGGGACAGCGAGCTGGGGCCAACGTCCTGACTTTC. Full variable domain (remainder filled in from reference TRBV5-1 and TRBJ2-6): KAGVTQTPRYLIKTRGQQVTLSCSPISGHRSVSWYQQTPGQGLQFLFEYFSETQRNKGNFPGRFSGRQFSNSRSEMNVSTLELGDSALYLCASSTGQRAGANVLTFGAGSRLTVL.

This rearrangement joins TRBV11-2 to TRBJ2-5; 10 nucleotides line up with TRBD2. The trim removed 3 bases at V and 5 bases at J, leaving 6 bases unmatched. The CDR3 has 15 amino acids. Germline-derived CDR1 and CDR2 are SGHAT and FQNNGV. DNA of the CDR3: TGTGCCAGCAGCTTTTCTAGCGGGAGTCGGGAGACCCAGTACTTC. Translation gives CASSFSSGSRETQYF.

The chain uses TRBV30 and TRBJ1-5, with no clear D. The CDR3 has 13 residues. The germline V gene encodes CDR1 GTSNPN and CDR2 SVGIG (reference sequence). V lost 0 bases and J lost 4, with 7 bases in between. In DNA, the CDR3 is TGTGCCTGGAGTGTACAGAATAATCAGCCCCAGCATTTT. Protein product: CAWSVQNNQPQHF.

This chain joins TRBV11-2 and TRBJ2-7; the D gene is possibly TRBD2 (6 bases). This CDR3 is built from 12 residues. Germline V gene data show CDR1 as SGHAT and CDR2 as FQNNGV. Between the trimmed V and J ends, which lost 0 bases and 6 bases, there was a span of 6 bases. The CDR3 nucleotides are TGTGCCAGCAGCTTAGAGGGAGGCGAGCAGTACTTC. Translating gives CASSLEGGEQYF.

This clone was recorded once. V is TRBV6-1 and J is TRBJ1-1; D may be TRBD1 (6 bases). The CDR3 has 13 amino acids. Germline V lookup: CDR1 MNHNS, CDR2 SASEGT. Trimming took off 2 bases at V and 9 bases at J, with 13 bases between the two ends. CDR3 sequence reads: CASSESRGDQAFF. As DNA, the CDR3 is TGTGCCAGCAGTGAATCTAGGGGGGACCAAGCTTTCTTT.

The chain is built from TRBV6-1 and TRBJ2-7; TRBD1 matches at 7 bases. V lost 5 bases, J lost 9 bases, and 7 bases stayed unmatched. The CDR3 length is 12 residues. Germline lookup yields CDR1 MNHNS and CDR2 SASEGT. This CDR3 is CASSTRQGWQYF. The CDR3 DNA sequence: TGTGCCAGCAGTACCCGACAGGGTTGGCAGTACTTC.

The V and J genes are TRBV19 and TRBJ1-2, with D unresolved. The CDR3 spans 14 residues. Germline V lookup: CDR1 LNHDA, CDR2 SQIVND (reference sequence). V lost 5 bases and J 4 bases, leaving 14 bases between the germline ends. In DNA, the CDR3 is TGTGCCAGTAGTGAGACGGGTTCTCCCTATGGCTACACCTTC. It yields the protein CASSETGSPYGYTF.

A single count supports this clone. The chain has TRBV5-1 and TRBJ2-3; 9 bases fit TRBD2. Germline V gives CDR1 SGHRS, CDR2 YFSETQ. V shed 4 bases and J 0 bases; nucleotides not matched to a gene: 3. This CDR3 spans 15 amino acids. The CDR3 loop is CASSETSGSTDTQYF. CDR3 sequence (DNA): TGCGCCAGCAGCGAAACTAGCGGGAGCACAGATACGCAGTATTTT.

The count of this clone is one. The rearrangement links TRBV30 to TRBJ2-2; D remains ambiguous. CDR3 length: 15 residues. The germline gives CDR1 GTSNPN, CDR2 SVGIG (reference sequence). The V and J ends lost 2 bases and 1 base respectively, with 11 bases between them. The CDR3 here is CAWSHSTVNTGELFF. The DNA of the CDR3 is TGTGCCTGGAGTCATTCGACTGTGAACACCGGGGAGCTGTTTTTT.